Sequencing of this TCR beta chain was carried out in a study of blood T cell repertoires in COVID-19. Study-level information: COVID-19 samples from acute and convalescent phases originated in the United States, Italy and Spain. T cells, B-cell-depleted T cells, or PBMCs provided the cDNA or gDNA that served as material.

As originally analysed: Amplification of reference gene primers was used by the study to estimate nucleated cell counts. Method: immunoSEQ multiplex PCR; TCRdb's copy keeps in-frame clones and lacks some. That table furnishes V, J and clone size, whereas the DNA furnished D and trimming. The sample holds some 130,000 clones, roughly 80% seen once. Unmatched junction bases numbered 5, after V lost 6 bases and J lost 3 bases. From germline, CDR1 is LGHDT and CDR2 YNNKEL (reference sequence). The CDR3 is 13 residues long. The receptor's source is a man in his 70s with acute or convalescent COVID-19. The chain has TRBV3-1 (or the pseudogene TRBV3-2) and TRBJ2-7, with TRBD1 matching 7 bases. Source material: peripheral blood. The CDR3 DNA reads TGTGCCAGCAGTAAACAGGGGAGCTACGAGCAGTACTTC. This gives the protein CASSKQGSYEQYF.